The rows below give T cell receptor beta chains drawn from one sample of a study of beta chain features in type 1 diabetes. The data were produced by immunoSEQ multiplex PCR, yet TCRdb's version contains in-frame clones alone and is incomplete. The sample holds 130,000 or so clones, roughly 10% seen once. Material: central memory CD4+ T cells from blood. The receptors were gathered from a man aged 25-45 years with type 1 diabetes. Each CDR3 is given with its conserved first and last residue. A D gene is named only where the DNA matches it firmly. Expanded clones get a size class; other rows say once, few or many, or leave the size out.

cdr3_nt: TGCGCCAGCAGCCAGATTGGGGGGACTTACTATGGCTACACCTTC
cdr3_aa: CASSQIGGTYYGYTF
d_call: NA
j_call: TRBJ1-2
clone_size: NA
v_call: TRBV4-3

cdr3_nt: TGTGCCAGCAGCTTAGAATCTTATAGCACAGATACGCAGTATTTT
cdr3_aa: CASSLESYSTDTQYF
d_call: NA
j_call: TRBJ2-3
clone_size: few
v_call: TRBV7-6

cdr3_nt: TGTGCCAGCTCACCAACGGGACAGCACGGTTCACCCCTCCACTTT
cdr3_aa: CASSPTGQHGSPLHF
d_call: TRBD1
j_call: TRBJ1-6
clone_size: few
v_call: TRBV18

cdr3_nt: TGCGCCAGCAGCCGAGATCAGGGGGCAGAAAAACTGTTTTTT
cdr3_aa: CASSRDQGAEKLFF
d_call: TRBD1
j_call: TRBJ1-4
clone_size: NA
v_call: TRBV4-1

cdr3_nt: TGTGCCAGCAGTCATAAGCGGACCGGGGAGCTGTTTTTT
cdr3_aa: CASSHKRTGELFF
d_call: NA
j_call: TRBJ2-2
clone_size: NA
v_call: TRBV7-6

cdr3_nt: TGTGCCAGCAGACCGGGACAGGGAGCCGTGGGCTACACCTTC
cdr3_aa: CASRPGQGAVGYTF
d_call: TRBD1
j_call: TRBJ1-2
clone_size: few
v_call: TRBV2

cdr3_nt: TGTGCCAGCAGCGCGACAGCGGGGGATACAGATACGCAGTATTTT
cdr3_aa: CASSATAGDTDTQYF
d_call: TRBD2
j_call: TRBJ2-3
clone_size: NA
v_call: TRBV11-2

cdr3_nt: TGTGCCAGCAGCTTAGGACGGGGATTCGACAATGAGCAGTTCTTC
cdr3_aa: CASSLGRGFDNEQFF
d_call: NA
j_call: TRBJ2-1
clone_size: NA
v_call: TRBV11-2

cdr3_nt: TGTGCCTGGAGTGTACGTCTGGGCAGACACACTGAAGCTTTCTTT
cdr3_aa: CAWSVRLGRHTEAFF
d_call: NA
j_call: TRBJ1-1
clone_size: many
v_call: TRBV30

cdr3_nt: TGTGCCAGCAGCTCTGCGGGTGTGGAGACCCAGTACTTC
cdr3_aa: CASSSAGVETQYF
d_call: NA
j_call: TRBJ2-5
clone_size: NA
v_call: TRBV6-5

cdr3_nt: TGCGCCAGCAGCTTGGTTGGGACAGAGCAAGAGACCCAGTACTTC
cdr3_aa: CASSLVGTEQETQYF
d_call: TRBD1
j_call: TRBJ2-5
clone_size: few
v_call: TRBV5-1

cdr3_nt: TGTGCCATCAGTGCCCAGGGTCTTTCGGGTAATTCACCCCTCCACTTT
cdr3_aa: CAISAQGLSGNSPLHF
d_call: NA
j_call: TRBJ1-6
clone_size: few
v_call: TRBV10-3

cdr3_nt: TGTGCCAGCAGTTCCCCATACCTCGGAGAAGAGACCCAGTACTTC
cdr3_aa: CASSSPYLGEETQYF
d_call: NA
j_call: TRBJ2-5
clone_size: NA
v_call: TRBV27

cdr3_nt: TGTGCCAGCAGCGTAATAGCGGGGTGGGGTGAGACCCAGTACTTC
cdr3_aa: CASSVIAGWGETQYF
d_call: TRBD2
j_call: TRBJ2-5
clone_size: few
v_call: TRBV9

cdr3_nt: TGCGCCAGCAGCCGCGGGACCCCGGTCCCAGATACGCAGTATTTT
cdr3_aa: CASSRGTPVPDTQYF
d_call: NA
j_call: TRBJ2-3
clone_size: few
v_call: TRBV4-1

cdr3_nt: TGTGCCAGCAGCTTCTACGGGGGGGCCACAGATACGCAGTATTTT
cdr3_aa: CASSFYGGATDTQYF
d_call: TRBD2
j_call: TRBJ2-3
clone_size: few
v_call: TRBV7-9

cdr3_nt: TGCGCCAGTTCAATCGGCGGAAGCTCCTACAATGAGCAGTTCTTC
cdr3_aa: CASSIGGSSYNEQFF
d_call: NA
j_call: TRBJ2-1
clone_size: few
v_call: TRBV4-3

cdr3_nt: TGTGCCAGCAGGACAGGGGGGAGAGCTGAAGCTTTCTTT
cdr3_aa: CASRTGGRAEAFF
d_call: TRBD1
j_call: TRBJ1-1
clone_size: NA
v_call: TRBV6-5

cdr3_nt: TGTGCCAGCAGCCAAGACCCGTATAGCAATCAGCCCCAGCATTTT
cdr3_aa: CASSQDPYSNQPQHF
d_call: NA
j_call: TRBJ1-5
clone_size: few
v_call: TRBV4-2

cdr3_nt: TGTGCCAGCAGCGCAACAGGGTATGAGCAGTTCTTC
cdr3_aa: CASSATGYEQFF
d_call: NA
j_call: TRBJ2-1
clone_size: NA
v_call: TRBV7-2

cdr3_nt: TGTGCCAGCAGTGAGATGGGGGGAGAAGATGGCTACACCTTC
cdr3_aa: CASSEMGGEDGYTF
d_call: NA
j_call: TRBJ1-2
clone_size: few
v_call: TRBV6-1

cdr3_nt: TGTGCCAGCAGCCTCGGACTAGCGGTCACGGAGGGGCAGTTCTTC
cdr3_aa: CASSLGLAVTEGQFF
d_call: TRBD2
j_call: TRBJ2-1
clone_size: few
v_call: TRBV5-4

cdr3_nt: TGTGCCAGCAGTCCTAGCGGGGGGCCGTACAATGAGCAGTTCTTC
cdr3_aa: CASSPSGGPYNEQFF
d_call: TRBD2
j_call: TRBJ2-1
clone_size: NA
v_call: TRBV6-6

cdr3_nt: TGCGCCAGCAGCTTTTCCGGGACAGGGTATGAGCAGTTCTTC
cdr3_aa: CASSFSGTGYEQFF
d_call: TRBD1
j_call: TRBJ2-1
clone_size: NA
v_call: TRBV5-1

cdr3_nt: TGTGCCAGCCGAAGCGGGGCAGACAATTCACCCCTCCACTTT
cdr3_aa: CASRSGADNSPLHF
d_call: NA
j_call: TRBJ1-6
clone_size: NA
v_call: TRBV5-4

cdr3_nt: TGTGCCAGCAGTCTTAACTTCCAAGAGACCCAGTACTTC
cdr3_aa: CASSLNFQETQYF
d_call: NA
j_call: TRBJ2-5
clone_size: many
v_call: TRBV11-3

cdr3_nt: TGTGCCAGCAGCTTGACTAGCGGGGGATACGAGCAGTACTTC
cdr3_aa: CASSLTSGGYEQYF
d_call: TRBD2
j_call: TRBJ2-7
clone_size: few
v_call: TRBV7-3

cdr3_nt: TGTGCCAGCAGTGAAGTTCGCAGGCGCTATGGCTACACCTTC
cdr3_aa: CASSEVRRRYGYTF
d_call: NA
j_call: TRBJ1-2
clone_size: NA
v_call: TRBV6-1

cdr3_nt: TGTGCCAGTAATTGGAGGGGGGGGGAAGCCAAAAACATTCAGTACTTC
cdr3_aa: CASNWRGGEAKNIQYF
d_call: NA
j_call: TRBJ2-4
clone_size: few
v_call: TRBV19

cdr3_nt: TGTGCCATCAGTGAATTACGGGATCCGGATCAGCCCCAGCATTTT
cdr3_aa: CAISELRDPDQPQHF
d_call: NA
j_call: TRBJ1-5
clone_size: NA
v_call: TRBV10-3

cdr3_nt: TGCGCCAGCCGCTCCGAGAGAGCTTTCTTT
cdr3_aa: CASRSERAFF
d_call: NA
j_call: TRBJ1-1
clone_size: NA
v_call: TRBV10-2

cdr3_nt: TGTGCCAGCAGGATTACAGGGGGCGCCTACGAGCAGTACTTC
cdr3_aa: CASRITGGAYEQYF
d_call: TRBD1
j_call: TRBJ2-7
clone_size: few
v_call: TRBV11-1

cdr3_nt: TGTGCCACCAGCGTTCAGAACACCGGGGAGCTGTTTTTT
cdr3_aa: CATSVQNTGELFF
d_call: NA
j_call: TRBJ2-2
clone_size: few
v_call: TRBV15

cdr3_nt: TGTGCCAGCAGCCAAGATACGGTACTAGCGGGTCGTCGGGAGACCCAGTACTTC
cdr3_aa: CASSQDTVLAGRRETQYF
d_call: TRBD2
j_call: TRBJ2-5
clone_size: few
v_call: TRBV4-2

cdr3_nt: TGTGCCGCTCAGGGGGTAGCGGGGTTGCAAGAGCAGTACTTC
cdr3_aa: CAAQGVAGLQEQYF
d_call: NA
j_call: TRBJ2-7
clone_size: few
v_call: TRBV6-1

cdr3_nt: TGTGCCAGCAGCTTAACCGACAGGGGCTATGGCTACACCTTC
cdr3_aa: CASSLTDRGYGYTF
d_call: TRBD1
j_call: TRBJ1-2
clone_size: few
v_call: TRBV7-3

cdr3_nt: TGTGCCAGCAGTGAGGGAGTTTACACCGGGGAGCTGTTTTTT
cdr3_aa: CASSEGVYTGELFF
d_call: NA
j_call: TRBJ2-2
clone_size: few
v_call: TRBV2

cdr3_nt: TGTGCCAGCACCGGGACAGACTACGAGCAGTACTTC
cdr3_aa: CASTGTDYEQYF
d_call: TRBD1
j_call: TRBJ2-7
clone_size: few
v_call: TRBV14

cdr3_nt: TGTGCCAGCAGCCAGGGGATTCTGAACACTGAAGCTTTCTTT
cdr3_aa: CASSQGILNTEAFF
d_call: NA
j_call: TRBJ1-1
clone_size: NA
v_call: TRBV7-8

cdr3_nt: TGTGCCAGCAGTTCCCAAGGGGGATCACCCCTCCACTTT
cdr3_aa: CASSSQGGSPLHF
d_call: NA
j_call: TRBJ1-6
clone_size: few
v_call: TRBV28

cdr3_nt: TGTGCCAGCAGTTACCCGCCCTACGAACAGTACTTC
cdr3_aa: CASSYPPYEQYF
d_call: NA
j_call: TRBJ2-7
clone_size: many
v_call: TRBV6-5

cdr3_nt: TGTGCCAGCAGCTTGATGAGGGTGGAGGATACGCAGTATTTT
cdr3_aa: CASSLMRVEDTQYF
d_call: NA
j_call: TRBJ2-3
clone_size: few
v_call: TRBV5-4

cdr3_nt: TGTGCCAGCAGTGAGGGAAGCGGGGGGCAAACCGGGGAGCTGTTTTTT
cdr3_aa: CASSEGSGGQTGELFF
d_call: TRBD2
j_call: TRBJ2-2
clone_size: few
v_call: TRBV6-1